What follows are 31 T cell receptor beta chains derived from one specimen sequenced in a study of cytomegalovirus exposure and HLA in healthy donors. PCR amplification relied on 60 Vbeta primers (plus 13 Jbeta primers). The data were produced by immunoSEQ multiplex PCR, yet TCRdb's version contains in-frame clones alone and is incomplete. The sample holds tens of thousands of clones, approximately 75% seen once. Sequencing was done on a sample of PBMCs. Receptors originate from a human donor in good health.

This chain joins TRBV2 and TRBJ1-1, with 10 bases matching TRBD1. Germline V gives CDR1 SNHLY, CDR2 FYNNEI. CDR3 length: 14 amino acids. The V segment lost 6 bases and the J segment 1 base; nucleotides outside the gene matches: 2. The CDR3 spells CASSRQGANTEAFF. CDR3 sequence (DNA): TGTGCCAGCAGCCGACAGGGGGCGAACACTGAAGCTTTCTTT.

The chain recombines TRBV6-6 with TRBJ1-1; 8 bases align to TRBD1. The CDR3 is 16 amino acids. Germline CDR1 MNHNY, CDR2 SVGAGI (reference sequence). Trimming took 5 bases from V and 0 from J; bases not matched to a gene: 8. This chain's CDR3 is CASSPTGGEMNTEAFF. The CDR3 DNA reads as TGTGCCAGCAGTCCCACAGGGGGGGAAATGAACACTGAAGCTTTCTTT.

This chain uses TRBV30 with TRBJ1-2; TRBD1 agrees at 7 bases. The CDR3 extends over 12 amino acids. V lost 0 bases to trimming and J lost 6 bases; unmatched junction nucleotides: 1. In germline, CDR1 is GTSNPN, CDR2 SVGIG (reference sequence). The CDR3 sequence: CAWSVQGNGYTF. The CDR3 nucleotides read TGTGCCTGGAGTGTACAGGGGAATGGCTACACCTTC.

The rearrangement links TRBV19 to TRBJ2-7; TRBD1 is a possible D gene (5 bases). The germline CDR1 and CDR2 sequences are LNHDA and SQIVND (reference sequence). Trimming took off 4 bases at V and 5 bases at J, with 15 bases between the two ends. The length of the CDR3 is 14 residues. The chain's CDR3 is CASSRTRVLNEQYF. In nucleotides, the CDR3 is TGTGCCAGTAGTAGGACAAGGGTCCTGAACGAGCAGTACTTC.

CDR3 nucleotides: TGTGCCAGCAGTGCCCCAGGGTTTGCTAACGAGCAGTACTTC. Protein product: CASSAPGFANEQYF. V gene TRBV27 combines with J gene TRBJ2-7, with D possibly TRBD1 on 5 matching bases. Germline CDR1 MNHEY, CDR2 SMNVEV (reference sequence). Trimming removed 5 bases from V and 5 bases from J, with 16 bases in between. The CDR3 is 14 residues long.

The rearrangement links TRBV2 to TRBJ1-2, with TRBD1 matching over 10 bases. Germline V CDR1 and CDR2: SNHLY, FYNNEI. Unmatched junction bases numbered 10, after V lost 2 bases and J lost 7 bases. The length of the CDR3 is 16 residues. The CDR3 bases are TGTGCCAGCAGTGAATCTGAGACAGGGGGCTATGGTGGCTACACCTTC. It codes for CASSESETGGYGGYTF.

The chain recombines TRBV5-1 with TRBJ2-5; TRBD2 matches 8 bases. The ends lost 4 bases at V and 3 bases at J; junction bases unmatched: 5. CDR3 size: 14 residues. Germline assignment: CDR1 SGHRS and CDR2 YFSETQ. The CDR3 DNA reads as TGCGCCAGCAGCCCTATGACTAGCGAAGAGACCCAGTACTTC. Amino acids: CASSPMTSEETQYF.

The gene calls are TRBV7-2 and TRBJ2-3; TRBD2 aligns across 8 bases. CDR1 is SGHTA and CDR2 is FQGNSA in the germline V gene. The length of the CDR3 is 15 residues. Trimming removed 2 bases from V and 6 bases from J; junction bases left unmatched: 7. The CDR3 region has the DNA TGTGCCAGCAGCTTACTCCGGGGGGGCCTGGATACGCAGTATTTT. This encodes CASSLLRGGLDTQYF.

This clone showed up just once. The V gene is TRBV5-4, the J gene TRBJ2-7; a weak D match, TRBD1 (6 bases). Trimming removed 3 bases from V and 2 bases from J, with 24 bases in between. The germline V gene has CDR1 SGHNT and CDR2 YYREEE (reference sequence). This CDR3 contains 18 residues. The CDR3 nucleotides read TGTGCCAGCAGCTCGCCACAACAGGGATACGGGGCGGCCTACGAGCAGTACTTC. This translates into CASSSPQQGYGAAYEQYF.

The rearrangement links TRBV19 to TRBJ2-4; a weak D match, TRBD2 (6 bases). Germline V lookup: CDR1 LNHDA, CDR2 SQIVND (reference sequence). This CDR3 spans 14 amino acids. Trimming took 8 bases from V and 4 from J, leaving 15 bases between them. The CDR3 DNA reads TGTGCCAGTTTTGACCCAGGGAGGAAAAACATTCAGTACTTC. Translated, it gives CASFDPGRKNIQYF.

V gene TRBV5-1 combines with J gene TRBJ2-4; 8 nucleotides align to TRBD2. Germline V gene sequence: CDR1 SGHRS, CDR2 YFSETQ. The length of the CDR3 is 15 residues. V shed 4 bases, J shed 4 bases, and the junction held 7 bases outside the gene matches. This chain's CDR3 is CASSVSGDIKNIQYF. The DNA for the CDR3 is TGCGCCAGCAGCGTTAGCGGGGACATAAAAAACATTCAGTACTTC.

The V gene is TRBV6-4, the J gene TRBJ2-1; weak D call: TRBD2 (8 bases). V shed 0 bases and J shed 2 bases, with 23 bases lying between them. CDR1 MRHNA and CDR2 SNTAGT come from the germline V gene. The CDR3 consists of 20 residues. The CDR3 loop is CASSDSGGAVAGGTYNEQFF. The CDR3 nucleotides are TGTGCCAGCAGTGACTCAGGGGGCGCGGTTGCGGGGGGTACCTACAATGAGCAGTTCTTC.

CDR3 amino acids: CASSRGTDEQYF. The CDR3 DNA reads as TGTGCCAGCAGCCGCGGGACCGACGAGCAGTACTTC. The rearrangement joins TRBV14 to TRBJ2-7, with D possibly being TRBD2 (6 bases). Trimming removed 4 bases from V and 5 bases from J, with 9 bases in between. Germline V CDR1 and CDR2: SGHDN, FVKESK. The CDR3 runs 12 residues.

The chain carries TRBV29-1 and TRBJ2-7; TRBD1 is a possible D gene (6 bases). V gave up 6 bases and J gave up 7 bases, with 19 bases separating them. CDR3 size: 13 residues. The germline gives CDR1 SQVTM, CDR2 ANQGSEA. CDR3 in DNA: TGCAGCGTGCACGAGAGGACAGACAGAGAGCAGTACTTC. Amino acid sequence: CSVHERTDREQYF.

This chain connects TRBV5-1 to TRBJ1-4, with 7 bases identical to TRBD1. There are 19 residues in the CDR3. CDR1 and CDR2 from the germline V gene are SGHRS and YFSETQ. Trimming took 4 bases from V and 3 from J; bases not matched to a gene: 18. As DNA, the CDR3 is TGCGCCAGCAGCGTTGGGCCCCGACAGGGTGGAGGTGCTAATGAAAAACTGTTTTTT. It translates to CASSVGPRQGGGANEKLFF.

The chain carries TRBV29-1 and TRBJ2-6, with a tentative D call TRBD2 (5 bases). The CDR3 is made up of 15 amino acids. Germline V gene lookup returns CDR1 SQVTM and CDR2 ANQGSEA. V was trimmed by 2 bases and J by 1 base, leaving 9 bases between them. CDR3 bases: TGCAGCGTTGAAACGGGCGGGTCTGGGGCCAACGTCCTGACTTTC. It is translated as CSVETGGSGANVLTF.

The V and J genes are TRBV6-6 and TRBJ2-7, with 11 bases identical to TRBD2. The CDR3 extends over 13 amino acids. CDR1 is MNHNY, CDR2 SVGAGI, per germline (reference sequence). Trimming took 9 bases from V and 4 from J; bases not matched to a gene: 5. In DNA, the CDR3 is TGTGCCAGTCACTTAGCGGGGGGGTACGAGCAGTACTTC. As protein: CASHLAGGYEQYF.

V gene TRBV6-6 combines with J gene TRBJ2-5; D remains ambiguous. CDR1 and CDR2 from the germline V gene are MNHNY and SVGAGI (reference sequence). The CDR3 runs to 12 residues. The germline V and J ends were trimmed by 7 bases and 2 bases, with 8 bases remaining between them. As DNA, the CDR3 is TGTGCCAGCACACCAACACAAGAGACCCAGTACTTC. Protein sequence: CASTPTQETQYF.

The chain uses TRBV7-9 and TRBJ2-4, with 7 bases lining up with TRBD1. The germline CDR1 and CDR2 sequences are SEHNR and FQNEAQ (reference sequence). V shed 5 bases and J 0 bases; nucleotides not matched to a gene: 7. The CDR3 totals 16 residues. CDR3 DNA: TGTGCCAGCAGCCCACAGGGGTCCATAGCCAAAAACATTCAGTACTTC. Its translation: CASSPQGSIAKNIQYF.

The CDR3 coding sequence is TGTGCCAGCTCACCGAGTACTGCAACTAATGAAAAACTGTTTTTT. Its translation is CASSPSTATNEKLFF. V usage is TRBV18 and J usage is TRBJ1-4; unclear D gene. Germline CDR1 and CDR2: KGHSH and LQKENI. The CDR3 runs 15 residues. V was shortened by 3 bases and J by 0 bases, with 8 bases between the two germline ends.

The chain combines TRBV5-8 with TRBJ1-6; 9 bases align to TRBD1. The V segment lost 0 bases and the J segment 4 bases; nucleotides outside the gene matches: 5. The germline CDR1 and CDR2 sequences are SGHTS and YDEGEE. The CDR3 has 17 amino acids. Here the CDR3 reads CASSLVQGAGYNSPLHF. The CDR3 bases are TGTGCCAGCAGCTTGGTACAGGGGGCTGGATATAATTCACCCCTCCACTTT.

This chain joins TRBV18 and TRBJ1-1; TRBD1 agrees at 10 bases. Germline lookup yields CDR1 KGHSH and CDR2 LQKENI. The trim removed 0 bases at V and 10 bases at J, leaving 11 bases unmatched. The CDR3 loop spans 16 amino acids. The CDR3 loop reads CASSPPSGTGEYGAFF. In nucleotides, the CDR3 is TGTGCCAGCTCACCACCCTCCGGGACAGGGGAGTATGGAGCTTTCTTT. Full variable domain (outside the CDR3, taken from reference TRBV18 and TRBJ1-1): NAGVMQNPRHLVRRRGQEARLRCSPMKGHSHVYWYRQLPEEGLKFMVYLQKENIIDESGMPKERFSAEFPKEGPSILRIQQVVRGDSAAYFCASSPPSGTGEYGAFFGQGTRLTVV.

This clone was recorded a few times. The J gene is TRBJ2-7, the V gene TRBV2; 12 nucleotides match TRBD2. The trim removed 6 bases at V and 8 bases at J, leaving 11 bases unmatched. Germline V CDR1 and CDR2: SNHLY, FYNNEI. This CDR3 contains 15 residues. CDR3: CASRLAGGTLLQQYF. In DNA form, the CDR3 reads TGTGCCAGCAGGCTAGCGGGGGGGACCCTTTTACAGCAGTACTTC.

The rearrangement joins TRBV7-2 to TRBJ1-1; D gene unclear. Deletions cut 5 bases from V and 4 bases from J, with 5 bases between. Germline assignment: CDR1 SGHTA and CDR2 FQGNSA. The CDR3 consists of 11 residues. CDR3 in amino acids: CASSLSTEAFF. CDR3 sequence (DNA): TGTGCCAGCAGCCTATCCACTGAAGCTTTCTTT.

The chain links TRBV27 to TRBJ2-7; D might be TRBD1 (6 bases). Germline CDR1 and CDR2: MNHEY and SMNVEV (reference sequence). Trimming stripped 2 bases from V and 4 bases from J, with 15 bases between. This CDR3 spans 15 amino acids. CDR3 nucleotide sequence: TGTGCCAGCAGTTTAGACAGGTTGGGTTCGTACGAGCAGTACTTC. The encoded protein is CASSLDRLGSYEQYF.

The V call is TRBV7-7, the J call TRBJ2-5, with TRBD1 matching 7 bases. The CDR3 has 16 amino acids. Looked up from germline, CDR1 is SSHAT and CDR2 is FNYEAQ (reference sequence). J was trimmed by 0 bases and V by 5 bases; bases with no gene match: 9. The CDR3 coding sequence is TGTGCCAGCAGCAAAGAACAGGGGACCCACCAAGAGACCCAGTACTTC. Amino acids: CASSKEQGTHQETQYF.

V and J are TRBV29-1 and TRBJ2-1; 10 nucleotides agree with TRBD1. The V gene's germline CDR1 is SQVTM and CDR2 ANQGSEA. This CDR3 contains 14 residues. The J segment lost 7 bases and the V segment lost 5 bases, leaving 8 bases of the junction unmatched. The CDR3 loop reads CSVRQGAAWNEQFF. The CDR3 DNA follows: TGCAGCGTTCGACAGGGGGCTGCGTGGAATGAGCAGTTCTTC.

The CDR3 spells CASRHTGQAYGYTF. In nucleotides, the CDR3 is TGTGCCAGCAGGCACACGGGACAGGCGTATGGCTACACCTTC. This chain uses TRBV6-1 with TRBJ1-2; 8 positions agree with TRBD1. After removal of 6 bases from V and 5 bases from J, the junction contained 8 bases not matched to a gene. CDR1 and CDR2 from the germline V gene are MNHNS and SASEGT. This CDR3 is 14 amino acids long.

The CDR3 region is CASSWATGYQETQYF. As DNA, the CDR3 is TGCGCCAGCAGCTGGGCTACAGGGTACCAAGAGACCCAGTACTTC. The gene calls are TRBV5-1 and TRBJ2-5; D is perhaps TRBD1 (6 bases). CDR1 SGHRS and CDR2 YFSETQ come from the germline V gene. Between the trimmed V and J ends, which lost 3 bases and 0 bases, there was a span of 12 bases. The CDR3 runs 15 residues.

CDR3 protein: CASSRGVGTEAFF. In DNA form, the CDR3 reads TGTGCCAGCAGCCGCGGGGTGGGCACTGAAGCTTTCTTT. V is TRBV13 and J is TRBJ1-1; D gene unclear. Germline V gene lookup returns CDR1 PRHDT and CDR2 FYEKMQ (reference sequence). V lost 5 bases and J 4 bases, leaving 11 bases between the germline ends. The CDR3 runs to 13 residues.

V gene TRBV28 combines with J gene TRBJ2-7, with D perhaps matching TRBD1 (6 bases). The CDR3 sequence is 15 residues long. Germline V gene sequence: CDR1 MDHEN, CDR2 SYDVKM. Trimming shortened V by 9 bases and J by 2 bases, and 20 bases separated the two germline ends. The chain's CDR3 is CASRPGHLITYEQYF. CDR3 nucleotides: TGTGCCAGTCGGCCGGGACACTTGATCACCTACGAGCAGTACTTC.